This is a list of T cell receptor beta chains from one sample in a study of monozygotic twins with cystic fibrosis. The method was immunoSEQ multiplex PCR; TCRdb's version includes in-frame clones alone and lacks a portion of them. The table records about 9,100 clones, roughly nine tenths of them present only once. Material: blood. All receptors derive from a boy aged 2 to 9 with cystic fibrosis. The CDR3 runs from the conserved cysteine through the conserved F or W. A D gene is named only where the DNA matches it firmly. Clone size, where shown, is once, few, many, or a class for clones that have expanded.

cdr3_length j_call d_call clone_size v_call cdr3_nt cdr3_aa
17 TRBJ2-6 . . TRBV29-1 TGCAGCGTTGAAGATCCAGACGCCTACTCTGGGGCCAACGTCCTGACTTTC CSVEDPDAYSGANVLTF
15 TRBJ2-1 TRBD1 . TRBV9 TGTGCCAGCAGCGAACAGGGGGCATCGTACAATGAGCAGTTCTTC CASSEQGASYNEQFF
14 TRBJ2-2 . . TRBV30 TGTGCCTGGAGTCGGGACCCCAACACCGGGGAGCTGTTTTTT CAWSRDPNTGELFF
14 TRBJ1-2 . . TRBV4-2 TGTGCCAGCAGCCAAGGGTCGGCAGGGGATGGCTACACCTTC CASSQGSAGDGYTF
13 TRBJ2-3 . . TRBV2 TGTGCCAGCAGTGAAGCGAGGACTGCTACGCAGTATTTT CASSEARTATQYF
13 TRBJ2-7 . . TRBV7-9 TGTGCCAGCAGCCCAATGGGGCGGGAAGAGCAGTACTTC CASSPMGREEQYF
16 TRBJ1-3 . . TRBV30 TGTGCCTGGAAGGGTCCAGGTACCCTTTATGGAAACACCATATATTTT CAWKGPGTLYGNTIYF
15 TRBJ1-2 . . TRBV27 TGTGCCAGCAGGGGTCGGTCTGGTTGGGTTTATGGCTACACCTTC CASRGRSGWVYGYTF
15 TRBJ2-3 TRBD2 . TRBV7-2 TGTGCCAGCAGCTCCTTAGCGGGGGGACGGGATACGCAGTATTTT CASSSLAGGRDTQYF
14 TRBJ1-5 . . TRBV5-6 TGTGCCAGCAGCTTGGGGCAGAAAAATCAGCCCCAGCATTTT CASSLGQKNQPQHF
15 TRBJ1-5 . few TRBV5-4 TGTGCCAGCAGCCTACAGGGTAATAGCAATCAGCCCCAGCATTTT CASSLQGNSNQPQHF
17 TRBJ2-3 . . TRBV11-3 TGTGCCAGCAGCTTAGGGGGCCTAGCTGGTCCCACAGATACGCAGTATTTT CASSLGGLAGPTDTQYF